The subject of this entry is one T cell receptor beta chain. As handled by the study authors: Amplification with reference gene primers provided the estimates of nucleated cell counts. Using immunoSEQ multiplex PCR, the repertoire was profiled, and TCRdb retains in-frame clones only, with some absent. The D gene and trimming were derived from the DNA, and the V and J assignments and clone size from that table. The sample shows more than 25,000 clones, around 83% of them seen only once. The data were taken from a study of blood T cell repertoires in COVID-19. The source of this sequence is a human donor in a cohort sampled during active COVID-19. Specimen: peripheral blood.

As DNA, the CDR3 is TGTGCCAGCAGCCATCACAGTGGTCACTACGAGCAGTACTTC. Its protein product is CASSHHSGHYEQYF. The genes are TRBV3-1 (or the pseudogene TRBV3-2) and TRBJ2-7, with D unclear. Between the trimmed V and J ends, which lost 3 bases and 3 bases, there was a span of 12 bases. CDR3 length: 14 amino acids. Per the germline V gene, CDR1 is LGHDT and CDR2 is YNNKEL (reference sequence).